Listed here are 22 T cell receptor beta chains from one sample, sequenced in a study of CD8+CD57+ T cells in acquired aplastic anemia. Patients sequenced had flow cytometry evidence of CD8+CD57+ cell expansion. The template used for profiling TCR beta VDJ and CDR3 was genomic DNA. TCRdb processed the reads anew with MiXCR; each CDR3 protein has one entry. This sample has some 150,000 distinct CDR3 sequences, with roughly 43% found just once. Input material: sorted CD4+, CD8+, or CD8+CD57+ T cells (not recorded which) from PBMCs. Every receptor here comes from a human donor with aplastic anemia.

The gene calls are TRBV2 and TRBJ2-7; TRBD2 matches 7 bases. Germline V lookup: CDR1 SNHLY, CDR2 FYNNEI. V gave up 3 bases and J gave up 0 bases; unmatched junction bases: 5. The CDR3 has 15 amino acids. The chain's CDR3 is CASSDAGEISYEQYF. CDR3 coding DNA: TGTGCCAGCAGTGATGCGGGGGAGATCTCCTACGAGCAGTACTTC.

This clonotype appeared many times. The chain links TRBV15 to TRBJ1-1; weak D call: TRBD1 (6 bases). This CDR3 is built from 20 residues. CDR1 and CDR2 from the germline V gene are LNHNV and YYDKDF (reference sequence). Between the trimmed V and J ends, which lost 2 bases and 1 base, there was a span of 26 bases. DNA of the CDR3: TGTGCCACCAGCAGACGGGGGGCCCAATCCAACAGGGAGGCGAACACTGAAGCTTTCTTT. Its protein is CATSRRGAQSNREANTEAFF.

The J gene is TRBJ1-2, the V gene TRBV2; D is ambiguous. Germline lookup yields CDR1 SNHLY and CDR2 FYNNEI. The V and J ends lost 1 base and 3 bases respectively, with 15 bases between them. The CDR3 length is 16 residues. The CDR3 DNA is TGTGCCAGCAGTGAAGGGGTAGGTAGGAGCGACTATGGCTACACCTTC. Its protein is CASSEGVGRSDYGYTF.

This clonotype was counted ten times or more. The rearrangement links TRBV7-2 to TRBJ2-1, with 11 bases aligning to TRBD1. From germline, CDR1 is SGHTA and CDR2 FQGNSA. The V and J ends lost 5 bases and 6 bases, in that order; junction bases with no gene match: 9. There are 16 residues in the CDR3. CDR3 DNA sequence: TGTGCCAGCAGCACTCAATCGGGACAGGGGGGCAATGAGCAGTTCTTC. Translating it yields CASSTQSGQGGNEQFF.

This clonotype was observed many times. The V gene is TRBV20-1, the J gene TRBJ2-1; TRBD2 matches 10 bases. The CDR3 has 14 amino acids. V dropped 3 bases and J dropped 9; count of bases not matched to a gene: 8. Germline values: CDR1 DFQATT, CDR2 SNEGSKA (reference sequence). DNA for the CDR3: TGCAGTGCTAGTGGAGCTAGCGGGGGTCGTGAGCAGTTCTTC. This translates into CSASGASGGREQFF.

This clonotype has at least ten counts. The CDR3 bases are TGTGCCAGCAGCTTGTGGACGGGGGTCCCAGATACGCAGTATTTT. Its translation is CASSLWTGVPDTQYF. The J gene is TRBJ2-3, the V gene TRBV5-6; D might be TRBD2 (6 bases). CDR1 and CDR2 (germline): SGHDT, YYEEEE. The V end was cut by 1 base, the J end by 4 bases, with 13 bases between. The CDR3 runs 15 residues.

CDR3 protein: CASSVFGDQETQYF. In DNA form, the CDR3 reads TGTGCCAGCAGCGTATTTGGAGACCAAGAGACCCAGTACTTC. The chain is built from TRBV9 and TRBJ2-5; D is undetermined. V lost 1 base and J lost 0, with 7 bases in between. The CDR3 loop spans 14 amino acids. Germline-derived CDR1 and CDR2 are SGDLS and YYNGEE.

This clonotype was found a few times. This CDR3 is CAISEEQSEQYF. The CDR3 DNA is TGTGCCATCAGTGAGGAGCAGTCCGAGCAGTACTTC. This chain connects TRBV10-3 to TRBJ2-7; D unresolved. V lost 2 bases and J lost 6, with 8 bases in between. Germline V gene data show CDR1 as ENHRY and CDR2 as SYGVKD. The CDR3 runs to 12 residues.

This clonotype was counted ten times or more. The V and J genes are TRBV20-1 and TRBJ2-5, with a tentative D call TRBD2 (5 bases). The V gene's germline CDR1 is DFQATT and CDR2 SNEGSKA (reference sequence). Trimming took off 4 bases at V and 2 bases at J, with 8 bases between the two ends. This CDR3 is 12 amino acids long. The CDR3 loop reads CSAIGVQETQYF. The CDR3 bases are TGCAGTGCTATCGGGGTACAAGAGACCCAGTACTTC.

The sample holds many counts of this clonotype. V gene TRBV29-1 combines with J gene TRBJ2-1, with D perhaps matching TRBD2 (6 bases). The germline CDR1 and CDR2 sequences are SQVTM and ANQGSEA. V dropped 4 bases and J dropped 1 base, with 11 bases sitting between them. The CDR3 has 14 residues. CDR3 sequence: CSVGLVGSYNEQFF. The CDR3 coding sequence is TGCAGCGTTGGACTAGTAGGTTCCTACAATGAGCAGTTCTTC.

The chain uses TRBV5-4 and TRBJ1-1; no firm D call. Trimming pared 1 base from V and 5 bases from J, leaving 12 bases between. There are 14 residues in the CDR3. In germline, CDR1 is SGHNT, CDR2 YYREEE (reference sequence). For the CDR3, the DNA is TGTGCCAGCAGCTTGTTATCCAGCGGGACTGAAGCTTTCTTT. Its protein product is CASSLLSSGTEAFF.

This clonotype occurred a few times. The chain couples TRBV7-8 to TRBJ2-7; 7 nucleotides line up with TRBD1. This CDR3 spans 14 amino acids. After removal of 5 bases from V and 5 bases from J, the junction contained 9 bases not matched to a gene. CDR1 and CDR2 (germline): SGHVS, FQNEAQ. The CDR3 loop is CASSPHRGRDEQYF. In DNA form, the CDR3 reads TGTGCCAGCAGCCCGCACAGGGGTAGGGACGAGCAGTACTTC.

This clonotype came up many times. This chain uses TRBV3-1 with TRBJ1-2; 7 bases line up with TRBD1. The CDR3 runs to 17 residues. V lost 0 bases to trimming and J lost 4 bases; unmatched junction nucleotides: 11. In germline, CDR1 is LGHDT, CDR2 YNNKEL (reference sequence). Written as DNA, the CDR3 is TGTGCCAGCAGCCAAGATCGGTTAGGGGGCTATCGCTATGGCTACACCTTC. Encoded protein: CASSQDRLGGYRYGYTF.

This clonotype was counted ten times or more. The rearrangement uses TRBV20-1 and TRBJ2-5, with D tentatively TRBD1 (6 bases). Germline V gene sequence: CDR1 DFQATT, CDR2 SNEGSKA (reference sequence). V shed 4 bases and J shed 4 bases, with 22 bases lying between them. This CDR3 region has 16 residues. CDR3 coding DNA: TGCAGTGCTAAGGGGGTCGGCAGGGGCGGTCGAGAGACCCAGTACTTC. Translated: CSAKGVGRGGRETQYF.

V gene TRBV29-1 combines with J gene TRBJ1-5; 9 bases fit TRBD1. CDR1 and CDR2 (germline): SQVTM, ANQGSEA. V was pared by 4 bases and J by 2 bases, with 3 bases of the junction left unmatched. This CDR3 region has 14 residues. CDR3 nucleotides: TGCAGCGTTGCGGGACAGGGAGGCAATCAGCCCCAGCATTTT. This translates into CSVAGQGGNQPQHF.

There are many counts of this clonotype. The rearrangement uses TRBV6-1 and TRBJ2-5; TRBD2 aligns across 10 bases. The CDR3 is 15 amino acids. V lost 6 bases, J lost 6 bases, and 10 bases stayed unmatched. CDR1 and CDR2 from the germline V gene are MNHNS and SASEGT. CDR3 sequence (DNA): TGTGCCAGCAGCCCTGCTACGGGACTAGCGAAGACCCAGTACTTC. Amino acids: CASSPATGLAKTQYF.

This clonotype was counted a few times. The junction and the germline gene differ at one end; a read error may be behind it. The chain uses TRBV7-7 and TRBJ1-5; 8 nucleotides align to TRBD1. Germline values: CDR1 SSHAT, CDR2 FNYEAQ (reference sequence). This CDR3 is 15 amino acids long. CDR3 protein: CASSLITGGLQPQHF. CDR3 DNA sequence: TGTGCTAGCAGCTTAATCACAGGGGGGCTTCAGCCCCAGCATTTT.

This sequence joins TRBV20-1 and TRBJ2-1; D could derive from TRBD1 or TRBD2 (6 bases each). CDR3 length: 12 residues. Germline CDR1 DFQATT, CDR2 SNEGSKA (reference sequence). The germline V and J ends were trimmed by 7 bases and 7 bases, with 14 bases remaining between them. DNA of the CDR3: TGCAGTGTAACCGGGGGCCGAAATGAGCAGTTCTTC. Amino acids: CSVTGGRNEQFF.

The rearrangement links TRBV7-8 to TRBJ2-5; D is unclear. The germline gives CDR1 SGHVS, CDR2 FQNEAQ. The CDR3 is made up of 13 amino acids. V was clipped by 5 bases and J by 5 bases, with 12 bases between them. The CDR3 sequence is CASSASLRETQYF. The DNA for the CDR3 is TGTGCCAGCAGCGCTTCCCTTAGGGAGACCCAGTACTTC.

This clonotype was detected ten times or more. The chain carries TRBV3-1 and TRBJ2-3, with D perhaps TRBD1 (5 bases). The V gene lost 2 bases and the J gene lost 6 bases, with 6 bases spanning the gap. CDR1 and CDR2 from the germline V gene are LGHDT and YNNKEL (reference sequence). The CDR3 has 12 amino acids. The chain's CDR3 is CASSQRGDTQYF. The CDR3 DNA is TGTGCCAGCAGCCAAAGGGGTGATACGCAGTATTTT.

V usage is TRBV4-2 and J usage is TRBJ2-1, with TRBD1 matching 7 bases. V lost 8 bases, J lost 8 bases, and 15 bases stayed unmatched. This CDR3 has 15 residues. Germline-derived CDR1 and CDR2 are LGHNA and YNFKEQ. CDR3 residues: CASGTRTGGGDEQFF. The CDR3 nucleotides are TGTGCCAGCGGGACCCGGACAGGTGGGGGCGATGAGCAGTTCTTC.

The rearrangement joins TRBV20-1 to TRBJ1-1; D is undetermined. Looked up from germline, CDR1 is DFQATT and CDR2 is SNEGSKA (reference sequence). V gave up 1 base and J gave up 4 bases, with 10 bases separating them. The CDR3 has 13 residues. This chain's CDR3 is CSARVEGGTEAFF. CDR3 sequence (DNA): TGCAGTGCTAGAGTGGAAGGAGGCACTGAAGCTTTCTTT.